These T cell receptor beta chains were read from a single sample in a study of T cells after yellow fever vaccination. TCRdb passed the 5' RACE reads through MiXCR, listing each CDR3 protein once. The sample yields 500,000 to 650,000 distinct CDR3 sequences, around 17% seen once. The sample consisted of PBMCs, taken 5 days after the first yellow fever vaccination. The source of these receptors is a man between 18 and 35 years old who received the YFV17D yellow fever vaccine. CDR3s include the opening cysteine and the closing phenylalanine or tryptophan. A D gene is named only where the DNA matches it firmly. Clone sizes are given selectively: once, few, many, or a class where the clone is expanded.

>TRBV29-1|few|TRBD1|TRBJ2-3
TGCAGCGTTGAAGTTGAGGGGGCGGGAGATACGCAGTATTTT
CSVEVEGAGDTQYF
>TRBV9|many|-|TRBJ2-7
TGTGCCAGCAGCGTAGGGGTACTCGCCTACGAGCAGTACTTC
CASSVGVLAYEQYF
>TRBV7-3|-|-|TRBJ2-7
TGTGCCAGCAGCTCCCCGGGATCTTCCTACGAGCAGTACTTC
CASSSPGSSYEQYF
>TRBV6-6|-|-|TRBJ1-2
TGTGCCAGCAGTAAAGGGGAGAACTATGGCTACACCTTC
CASSKGENYGYTF
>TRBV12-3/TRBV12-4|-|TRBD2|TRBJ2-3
TGTGCCAGCAGTAGCTCCCACAGCGGGGGGATCTCAGATACGCAGTATTTT
CASSSSHSGGISDTQYF
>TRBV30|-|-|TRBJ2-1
TGTGCCTGGAGTGTAGTTTGGGGGGACCCTACCTATTACTCCTACAATGAGCAGTTCTTC
CAWSVVWGDPTYYSYNEQFF
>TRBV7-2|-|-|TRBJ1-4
TGTGCCAGCAGCTTAGAATTGAATTGGGGAGAAAAACTGTTTTTT
CASSLELNWGEKLFF
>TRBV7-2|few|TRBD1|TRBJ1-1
TGTGCCAGCAGCTTAATCCCAGGGGGTATTGAAGCTTTCTTT
CASSLIPGGIEAFF
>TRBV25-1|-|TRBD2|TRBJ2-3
TGTGCCAGCAGTGCGATCAGGACTAGCGGGGGTCCCACAGATACGCAGTATTTT
CASSAIRTSGGPTDTQYF
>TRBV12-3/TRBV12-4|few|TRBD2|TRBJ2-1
TGTGCCAGCAGGGGACTAGCCGGTGAGCAGTTCTTC
CASRGLAGEQFF
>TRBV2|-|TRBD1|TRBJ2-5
TGTGCCAGCGGACAGAGGGGGCCCCAAGAGACCCAGTACTTC
CASGQRGPQETQYF
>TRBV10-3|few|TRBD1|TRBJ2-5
TGTGCCATCAGTGAGGCGACAGGGGCCCCCTCGTACCAAGAGACCCAGTACTTC
CAISEATGAPSYQETQYF
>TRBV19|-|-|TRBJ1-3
TGTGCCAGTAGTATAGTACCGTTCTCTGGAAACACCATATATTTT
CASSIVPFSGNTIYF
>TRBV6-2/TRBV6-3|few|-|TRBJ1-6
TGTGCCAGCGGATCACCGTATAATTCACCCCTCCACTTT
CASGSPYNSPLHF
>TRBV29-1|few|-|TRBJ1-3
TGCAGCGTCGCGGGAGGGGACTCTGGAAACACCATATATTTT
CSVAGGDSGNTIYF
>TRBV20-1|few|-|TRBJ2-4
TGCAGTGCAAGCTGGGGGGGCAGTGAAAACATTCAGTACTTC
CSASWGGSENIQYF
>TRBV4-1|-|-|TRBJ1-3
TGCGCCAGCAGCCAAGATCACAGCTTGGTCGGAAACACCATATATTTT
CASSQDHSLVGNTIYF
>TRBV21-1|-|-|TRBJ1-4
TGTGCCAGCAGCAAACGGGAAACAGGGGGCTCGAACGAAAAACTGTTTTTT
CASSKRETGGSNEKLFF
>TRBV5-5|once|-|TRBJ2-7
TGTGCCAGCAGCTTGGGACGGGGATACTCCTACGAGCAGTACTTC
CASSLGRGYSYEQYF
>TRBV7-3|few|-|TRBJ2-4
TGTGCCAGCAGCTTAAAAGGAGAAAACATTCAGTACTTC
CASSLKGENIQYF
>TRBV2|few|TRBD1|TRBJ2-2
TGTGCCAGCATACAGGGGGCCGGGGAGCTGTTTTTT
CASIQGAGELFF
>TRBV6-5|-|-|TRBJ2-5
TGTGCCAGCAGTTACTCGAACCGAATCCAAGAGACCCAGTACTTC
CASSYSNRIQETQYF
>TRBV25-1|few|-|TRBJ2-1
TGTGCCAGCAGTGAAGCGGATCCGTATAACATCCCATACAATGAGCAGTTCTTC
CASSEADPYNIPYNEQFF
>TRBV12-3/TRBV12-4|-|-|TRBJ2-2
TGTGCCAGCAGTTTGCGTAGCGCCGGGGAGCTGTTTTTT
CASSLRSAGELFF
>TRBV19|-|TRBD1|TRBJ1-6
TGTGCCAGTAGTGCCCTGGACAGGAGCTCCTATAATTCACCCCTCCACTTT
CASSALDRSSYNSPLHF
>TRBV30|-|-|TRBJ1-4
TGTGCCTGGACCACTAAGGGGGCAACTAATGAAAAACTGTTTTTT
CAWTTKGATNEKLFF
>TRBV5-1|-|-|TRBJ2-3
TGCGCCAGCAGCGAACCACGGGGGCGAGATACGCAGTATTTT
CASSEPRGRDTQYF
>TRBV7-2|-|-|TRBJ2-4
TGTGCCAGCAGCTTAGTTTATTCGGTGACCGCTTACATTCAGTACTTC
CASSLVYSVTAYIQYF
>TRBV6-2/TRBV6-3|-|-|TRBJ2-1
TGTGCCAGCAGTCCCACATCTAGGTGGAATGAGCAGTTCTTC
CASSPTSRWNEQFF
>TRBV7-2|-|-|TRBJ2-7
TGTGCCAGCAGCTTAGTAGGACAAGGGACCCACGAGCAGTACTTC
CASSLVGQGTHEQYF
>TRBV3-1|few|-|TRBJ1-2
TGTGCCAGCAGCGAAGTGGTCCGGACCGGGAGGGGCTACACCTTC
CASSEVVRTGRGYTF
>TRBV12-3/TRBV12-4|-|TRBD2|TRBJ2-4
TGTGCCAGCAGTCCCAATAGCGGGGGGGCCAAAAACATTCAGTACTTC
CASSPNSGGAKNIQYF
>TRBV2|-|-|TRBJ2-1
TGTGCCAGCAACATCGACAGTTACTCCTACAATGAGCAGTTCTTC
CASNIDSYSYNEQFF
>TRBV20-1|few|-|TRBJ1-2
TGCAGTGCTAGAGATCGCGGGCACACATATGGCTACACCTTC
CSARDRGHTYGYTF
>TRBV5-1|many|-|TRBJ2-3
TGCGCCAGCAGCTTGACGGGTCCAGATACGCAGTATTTT
CASSLTGPDTQYF
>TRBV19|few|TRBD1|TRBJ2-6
TGTGCCAGTAGTATTGGGACAGGGGTCTCTGGGGCCAACGTCCTGACTTTC
CASSIGTGVSGANVLTF
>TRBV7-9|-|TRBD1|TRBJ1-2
TGTGCCAGCAGCTGGACAGGTCGCGGCTACACCTTC
CASSWTGRGYTF
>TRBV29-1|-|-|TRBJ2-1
TGCAGCGCCGGGACAATCCCCAATGAGCAGTTCTTC
CSAGTIPNEQFF
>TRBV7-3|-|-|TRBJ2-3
TGTGCCAGCAGCTTATATCCTCTCCGGGGGAGCACAGATACGCAGTATTTT
CASSLYPLRGSTDTQYF
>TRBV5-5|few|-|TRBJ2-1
TGTGCCAGCAGCTTGGGAGGAAGTGGCTACAATGAGCAGTTCTTC
CASSLGGSGYNEQFF
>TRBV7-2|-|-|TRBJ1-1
TGTGCCAGCAGCTTAGGTACGGGGTACTTAGGAGCTTTCTTT
CASSLGTGYLGAFF
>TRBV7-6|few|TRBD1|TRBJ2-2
TGTGCCAGCAATCCCGGGACAGATAACACCGGGGAGCTGTTTTTT
CASNPGTDNTGELFF
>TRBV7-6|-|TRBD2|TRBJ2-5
TGTGCCAGCAGCCACCGGTTTAGCGGGGGAGAGACCCAGTACTTC
CASSHRFSGGETQYF
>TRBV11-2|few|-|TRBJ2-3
TGTGCCAGCAGCTCCCCTAATAGTTGGGTATCGGATACGCAGTATTTT
CASSSPNSWVSDTQYF
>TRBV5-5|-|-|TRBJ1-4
TGTGCCAGCAGCTTGGGAGACCCGCTTAATGAAAAACTGTTTTTT
CASSLGDPLNEKLFF
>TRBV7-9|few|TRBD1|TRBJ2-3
TGTGCCAGCAAACCACTTCACAGGGGAATAACCACAGATACGCAGTATTTT
CASKPLHRGITTDTQYF
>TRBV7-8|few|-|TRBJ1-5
TGTGCCAGCAGCTTTGGGTATGGTCAGCCCCAGCATTTT
CASSFGYGQPQHF
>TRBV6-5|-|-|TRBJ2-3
TGTGCCAGCTCGGGCTTCACAGATACGCAGTATTTT
CASSGFTDTQYF
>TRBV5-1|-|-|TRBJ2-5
TGCGCCAGCAGCCACCTGGCGGGCCAAGAGACCCAGTACTTC
CASSHLAGQETQYF
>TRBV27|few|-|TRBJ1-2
TGTGCCAGCAGTCCCAGGGCTGGCCGAAGAGACTATGGCTACACCTTC
CASSPRAGRRDYGYTF
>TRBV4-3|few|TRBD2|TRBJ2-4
TGCGCCAGCAGCCGGGGCCCAGCGGGGGGAGGTATTCAGTACTTC
CASSRGPAGGGIQYF
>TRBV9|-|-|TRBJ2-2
TGTGCCAGCAGCGTAGCCAGAGATACCGGGGAGCTGTTTTTT
CASSVARDTGELFF
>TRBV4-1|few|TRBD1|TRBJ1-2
TGCGCCAGCAGCCAAGAAGAGACAGGGACCTATGGCTACACCTTC
CASSQEETGTYGYTF
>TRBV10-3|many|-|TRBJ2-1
TGTGCCATCAGTGCCGGGACCGAAGCCTACAATGAGCAGTTCTTC
CAISAGTEAYNEQFF
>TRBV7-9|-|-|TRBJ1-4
TGTGCCAGCAGCGGGCGAGGAAGGGAAAAACTGTTTTTT
CASSGRGREKLFF